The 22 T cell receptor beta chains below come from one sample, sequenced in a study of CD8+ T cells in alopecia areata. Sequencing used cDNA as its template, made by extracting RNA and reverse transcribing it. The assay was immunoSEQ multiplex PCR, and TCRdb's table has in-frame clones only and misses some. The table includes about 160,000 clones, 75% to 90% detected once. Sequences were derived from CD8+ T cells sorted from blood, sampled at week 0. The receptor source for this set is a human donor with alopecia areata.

The CDR3 DNA reads TGCGCCAGCAGCTTGGCCTCAGGGGCCATCGATGGCTACACCTTC. Translating gives CASSLASGAIDGYTF. The chain combines TRBV5-1 with TRBJ1-2; tentatively, D is TRBD1 (6 bases). Deletions cut 0 bases from V and 6 bases from J, with 15 bases between. The CDR3 is 15 amino acids. Germline V gene data show CDR1 as SGHRS and CDR2 as YFSETQ. Complete variable domain (other parts from reference TRBV5-1 and TRBJ1-2): KAGVTQTPRYLIKTRGQQVTLSCSPISGHRSVSWYQQTPGQGLQFLFEYFSETQRNKGNFPGRFSGRQFSNSRSEMNVSTLELGDSALYLCASSLASGAIDGYTFGSGTRLTVV.

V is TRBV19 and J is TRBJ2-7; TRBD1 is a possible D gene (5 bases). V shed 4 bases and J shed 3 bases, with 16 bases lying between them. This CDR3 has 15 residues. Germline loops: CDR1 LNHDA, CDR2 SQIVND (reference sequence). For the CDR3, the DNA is TGTGCCAGTAGTAGAGAGCCAGGGTCCCTCTACGAGCAGTACTTC. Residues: CASSREPGSLYEQYF.

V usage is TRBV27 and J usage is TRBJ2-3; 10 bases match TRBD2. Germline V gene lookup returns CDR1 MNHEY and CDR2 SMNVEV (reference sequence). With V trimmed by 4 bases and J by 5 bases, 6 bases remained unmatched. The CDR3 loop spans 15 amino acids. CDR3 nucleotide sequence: TGTGCCAGCAGTTCGAGCGGGAGGGCCGGAGATACGCAGTATTTT. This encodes CASSSSGRAGDTQYF.

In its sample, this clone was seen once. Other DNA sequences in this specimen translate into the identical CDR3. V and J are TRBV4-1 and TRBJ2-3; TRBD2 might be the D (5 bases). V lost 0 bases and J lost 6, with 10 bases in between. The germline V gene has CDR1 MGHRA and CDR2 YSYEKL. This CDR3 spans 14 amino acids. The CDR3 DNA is TGCGCCAGCAGCCAAGACTCCGGCGGGGATACGCAGTATTTT. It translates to CASSQDSGGDTQYF.

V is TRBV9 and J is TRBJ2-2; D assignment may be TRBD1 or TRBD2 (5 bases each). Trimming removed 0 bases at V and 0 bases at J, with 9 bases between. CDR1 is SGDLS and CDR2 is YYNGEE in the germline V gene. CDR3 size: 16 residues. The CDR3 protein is CASSVEGSANTGELFF. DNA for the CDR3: TGTGCCAGCAGCGTAGAGGGGAGTGCGAACACCGGGGAGCTGTTTTTT.

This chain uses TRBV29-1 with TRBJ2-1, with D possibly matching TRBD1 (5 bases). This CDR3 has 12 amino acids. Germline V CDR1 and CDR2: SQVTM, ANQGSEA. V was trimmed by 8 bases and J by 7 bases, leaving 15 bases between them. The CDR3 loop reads CSSSGWKNEQFF. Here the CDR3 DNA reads TGCAGCTCCTCAGGGTGGAAAAATGAGCAGTTCTTC.

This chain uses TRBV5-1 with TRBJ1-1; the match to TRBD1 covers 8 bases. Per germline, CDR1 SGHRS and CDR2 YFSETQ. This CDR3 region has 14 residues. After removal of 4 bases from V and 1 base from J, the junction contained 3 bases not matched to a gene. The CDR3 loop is CASSVGQGNTEAFF. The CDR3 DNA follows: TGCGCCAGCAGCGTCGGACAGGGGAACACTGAAGCTTTCTTT.

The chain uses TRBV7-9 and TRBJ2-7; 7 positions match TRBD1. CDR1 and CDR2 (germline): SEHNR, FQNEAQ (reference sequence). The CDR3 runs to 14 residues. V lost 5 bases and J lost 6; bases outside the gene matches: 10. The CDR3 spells CASSRPTGQSEQYF. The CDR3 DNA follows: TGTGCCAGCAGCCGACCCACGGGACAGAGCGAGCAGTACTTC. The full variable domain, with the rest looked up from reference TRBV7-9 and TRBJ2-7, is DTGVSQNPRHKITKRGQNVTFRCDPISEHNRLYWYRQTLGQGPEFLTYFQNEAQLEKSRLLSDRFSAERPKGSFSTLEIQRTEQGDSAMYLCASSRPTGQSEQYFGPGTRLTVT.

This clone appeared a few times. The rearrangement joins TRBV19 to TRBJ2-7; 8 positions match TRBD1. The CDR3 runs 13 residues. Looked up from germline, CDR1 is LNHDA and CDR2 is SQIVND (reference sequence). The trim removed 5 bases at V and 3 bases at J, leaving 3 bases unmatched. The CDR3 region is CASSAGQGYEQYF. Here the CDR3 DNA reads TGTGCCAGTAGTGCAGGACAGGGCTACGAGCAGTACTTC.

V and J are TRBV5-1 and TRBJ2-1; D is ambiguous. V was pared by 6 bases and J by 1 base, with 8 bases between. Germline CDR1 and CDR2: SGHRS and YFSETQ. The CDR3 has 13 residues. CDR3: CASTPESYNEQFF. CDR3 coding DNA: TGCGCCAGCACCCCCGAATCCTACAATGAGCAGTTCTTC. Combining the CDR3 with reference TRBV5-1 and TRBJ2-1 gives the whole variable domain KAGVTQTPRYLIKTRGQQVTLSCSPISGHRSVSWYQQTPGQGLQFLFEYFSETQRNKGNFPGRFSGRQFSNSRSEMNVSTLELGDSALYLCASTPESYNEQFFGPGTRLTVL.

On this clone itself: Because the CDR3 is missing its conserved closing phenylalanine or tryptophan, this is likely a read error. The CDR3 nucleotides are TGTGCCTCCTCCGGGGGGAGCAAAAACATTCAGTACCTC. Encoded protein: CASSGGSKNIQYL. The V and J genes are TRBV9 and TRBJ2-4; 7 bases are a match to TRBD2. V gave up 10 bases and J gave up 3 bases; unmatched junction bases: 7. Looked up from germline, CDR1 is SGDLS and CDR2 is YYNGEE. The CDR3 is made up of 13 amino acids.

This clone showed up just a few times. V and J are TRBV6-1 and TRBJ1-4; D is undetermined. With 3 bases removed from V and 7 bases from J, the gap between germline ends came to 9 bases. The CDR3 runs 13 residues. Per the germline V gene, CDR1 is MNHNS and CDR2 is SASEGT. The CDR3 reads CASSESESEKLFF. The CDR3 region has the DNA TGTGCCAGCAGTGAGTCCGAAAGTGAAAAACTGTTTTTT.

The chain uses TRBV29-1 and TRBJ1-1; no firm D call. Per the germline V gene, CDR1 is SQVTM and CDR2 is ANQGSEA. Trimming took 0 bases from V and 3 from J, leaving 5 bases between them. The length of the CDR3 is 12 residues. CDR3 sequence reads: CSVEDRDTEAFF. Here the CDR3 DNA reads TGCAGCGTTGAAGATCGGGACACTGAAGCTTTCTTT.

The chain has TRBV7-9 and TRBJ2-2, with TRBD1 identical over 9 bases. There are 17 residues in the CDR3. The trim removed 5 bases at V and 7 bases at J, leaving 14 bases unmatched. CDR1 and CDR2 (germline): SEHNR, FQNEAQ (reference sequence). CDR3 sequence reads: CASSTNTGQGKGGELFF. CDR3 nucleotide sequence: TGTGCCAGCAGCACAAACACAGGACAGGGGAAAGGCGGGGAGCTGTTTTTT.

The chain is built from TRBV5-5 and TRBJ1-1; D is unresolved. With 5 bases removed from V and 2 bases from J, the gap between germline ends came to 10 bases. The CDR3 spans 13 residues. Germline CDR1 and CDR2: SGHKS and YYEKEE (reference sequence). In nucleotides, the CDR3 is TGTGCCAGCAGGGCGGACCTCAACACTGAAGCTTTCTTT. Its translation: CASRADLNTEAFF.

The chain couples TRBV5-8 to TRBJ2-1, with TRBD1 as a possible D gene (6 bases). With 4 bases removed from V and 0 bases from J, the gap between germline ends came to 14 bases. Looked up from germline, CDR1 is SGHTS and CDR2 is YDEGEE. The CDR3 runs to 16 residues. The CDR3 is CASSLGAGRSYNEQFF. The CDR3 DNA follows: TGTGCCAGCAGCCTGGGGGCAGGCCGCTCCTACAATGAGCAGTTCTTC.

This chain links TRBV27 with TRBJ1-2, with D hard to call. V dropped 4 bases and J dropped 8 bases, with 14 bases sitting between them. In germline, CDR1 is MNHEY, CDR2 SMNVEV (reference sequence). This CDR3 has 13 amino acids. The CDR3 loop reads CASSSPWAGGYTF. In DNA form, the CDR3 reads TGTGCCAGCAGTTCCCCCTGGGCCGGGGGCTACACCTTC.

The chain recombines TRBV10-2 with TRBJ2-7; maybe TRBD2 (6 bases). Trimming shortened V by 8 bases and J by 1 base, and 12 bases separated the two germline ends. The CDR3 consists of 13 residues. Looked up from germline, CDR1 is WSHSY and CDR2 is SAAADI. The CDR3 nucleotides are TGCGCCAGCCATCCGGGAGTTTCCTACGAGCAGTACTTC. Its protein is CASHPGVSYEQYF.

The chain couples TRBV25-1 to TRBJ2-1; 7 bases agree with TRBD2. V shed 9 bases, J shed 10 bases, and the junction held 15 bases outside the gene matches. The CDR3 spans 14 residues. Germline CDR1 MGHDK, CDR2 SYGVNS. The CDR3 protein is CASSGTTSMREQFF. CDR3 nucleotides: TGTGCCAGTTCCGGGACTACGTCAATGCGGGAGCAGTTCTTC.

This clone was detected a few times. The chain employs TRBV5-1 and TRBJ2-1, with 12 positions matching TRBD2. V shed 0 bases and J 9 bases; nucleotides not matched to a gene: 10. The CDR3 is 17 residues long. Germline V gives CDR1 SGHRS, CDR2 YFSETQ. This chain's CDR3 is CASSLAASGGAYGEQFF. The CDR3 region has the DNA TGCGCCAGCAGCTTGGCAGCTAGCGGGGGGGCTTATGGTGAGCAGTTCTTC.

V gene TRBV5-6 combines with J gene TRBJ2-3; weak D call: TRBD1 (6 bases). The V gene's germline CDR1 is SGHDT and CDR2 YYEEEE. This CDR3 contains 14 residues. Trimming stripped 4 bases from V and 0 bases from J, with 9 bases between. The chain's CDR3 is CASSQGHSTDTQYF. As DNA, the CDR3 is TGTGCCAGCAGCCAGGGACATAGCACAGATACGCAGTATTTT.

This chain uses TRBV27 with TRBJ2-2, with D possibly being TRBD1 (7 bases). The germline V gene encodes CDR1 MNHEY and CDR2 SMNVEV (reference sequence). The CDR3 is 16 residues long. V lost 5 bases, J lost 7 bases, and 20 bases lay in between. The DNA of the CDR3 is TGTGCCAGCAGTGCGGCCAGGGGGGTTGGGGACGGGGAGCTGTTTTTT. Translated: CASSAARGVGDGELFF.